This T cell receptor beta chain was recovered during a study of blood T cell repertoires in COVID-19. Study-wide context: The United States, Italy and Spain provided the acute and convalescent COVID-19 samples. PBMCs, B-cell-depleted T cells, or T cells were the source of the cDNA or gDNA that made up the material.

Per the authors' pipeline: Amplification of reference gene primers was used by the study to estimate nucleated cell counts. Produced via immunoSEQ multiplex PCR; TCRdb's table is partial and in-frame only. V, J and clone size reflect that table, while D and trimming were determined from the DNA. The sample shows about 26,000 clones, 85% to 90% of them seen only once. CDR1 and CDR2 from the germline V gene are SQVTM and ANQGSEA. The CDR3 totals 13 residues. V lost 4 bases and J lost 6, with 13 bases in between. Sequencing was carried out using peripheral blood. The clonotype was recovered from a man between 65 and 85 years old with acute or convalescent COVID-19. V is TRBV29-1 and J is TRBJ1-5, with a weak D call TRBD1 (5 bases). The CDR3 sequence: CSVGGVSAQPQHF. In DNA form, the CDR3 reads TGCAGCGTTGGGGGGGTTTCGGCTCAGCCCCAGCATTTT.